This TCR beta chain derives from a study of blood T cell repertoires in COVID-19. Study-level information: The United States, Italy and Spain provided the acute and convalescent COVID-19 samples.

Original data processing: Amplification with reference gene primers provided the estimates of nucleated cell counts. Profiled with immunoSEQ multiplex PCR; TCRdb holds only in-frame clones, not every one. V, J and clone size derive from that table, while D and trimming were established from the DNA sequence. The top ten clones hold 2.5% to 3% of a sample with some 150,000 clones, just under 85% of them seen once. This clone was seen a single time. The CDR3 is made up of 16 amino acids. Germline-derived CDR1 and CDR2 are SGHTA and FQGNSA. Trimming at V came to 0 bases and at J to 3 bases, leaving 8 bases not matched to a gene.

The sequencing input was peripheral blood. The source is a middle-aged woman with active or convalescent COVID-19. The rearrangement links TRBV7-2 to TRBJ2-7, with 7 bases lining up with TRBD2. CDR3 in amino acids: CASSLASSGTYYEQYF. The CDR3 region has the DNA TGTGCCAGCAGCTTAGCATCTAGCGGTACATACTACGAGCAGTACTTC.